One sample yielded the 26 T cell receptor beta chains listed below, sequenced in a study of blood T cell repertoires in COVID-19. The data were produced by immunoSEQ multiplex PCR, yet TCRdb's version contains in-frame clones alone and is incomplete. The sample contains more than 250,000 clones, approximately 91% of which appear only once. The specimen was peripheral blood. The receptors stem from a human donor in a cohort sampled during active COVID-19.

V usage is TRBV29-1 and J usage is TRBJ1-2, with a tentative D call TRBD1 (6 bases). The CDR3 totals 14 residues. Germline CDR1 reads SQVTM; CDR2 reads ANQGSEA. V lost 6 bases, J lost 4 bases, and 18 bases lay in between. In DNA form, the CDR3 reads TGCAGCGTGGACGTTGGGGGCGCTGGCTATGGCTACACCTTC. Translating gives CSVDVGGAGYGYTF.

The genes are TRBV19 and TRBJ2-7; 7 positions match TRBD1. This CDR3 is built from 13 residues. Germline CDR1 is LNHDA and CDR2 is SQIVND (reference sequence). V lost 6 bases and J lost 2; bases outside the gene matches: 4. CDR3 in DNA: TGTGCCAGTAGGAGAGGGGGCACCTACGAGCAGTACTTC. Residues: CASRRGGTYEQYF.

The J gene is TRBJ2-7, the V gene TRBV24-1, with D hard to call. CDR1 is KGHDR and CDR2 is SFDVKD in the germline V gene. The CDR3 is 14 residues long. The V and J ends lost 3 bases and 2 bases respectively, with 10 bases between them. Written as DNA, the CDR3 is TGTGCCACCAGTGATGCGATGAGTGCCTACGAGCAGTACTTC. Encoded protein: CATSDAMSAYEQYF.

This sequence joins TRBV6-2 or TRBV6-3 and TRBJ2-1; D is perhaps TRBD2 (5 bases). Trimming took off 6 bases at V and 1 base at J, with 16 bases between the two ends. The CDR3 runs to 16 residues. In germline, CDR1 is MNHEY, CDR2 SVGEGT. CDR3 coding DNA: TGTGCCAGCAGCCGGGTAGTGGGAGCGTCCTACAATGAGCAGTTCTTC. Protein sequence: CASSRVVGASYNEQFF.

The CDR3 sequence: CASSRAGVGYTF. The CDR3 DNA reads TGTGCCAGCAGTCGGGCCGGGGTTGGCTACACCTTC. The rearrangement links TRBV28 to TRBJ1-2; D is undetermined. V was cut by 5 bases and J by 7 bases, with 11 bases left in between. The CDR3 is made up of 12 amino acids. Looked up from germline, CDR1 is MDHEN and CDR2 is SYDVKM.

This chain joins TRBV19 and TRBJ2-7; 7 nucleotides agree with TRBD1. There are 14 residues in the CDR3. Germline V gives CDR1 LNHDA, CDR2 SQIVND (reference sequence). V was clipped by 4 bases and J by 2 bases; unmatched bases: 5. CDR3 amino acids: CASSTRQGPYEQYF. CDR3 coding DNA: TGTGCCAGTAGTACCAGACAGGGTCCCTACGAGCAGTACTTC.

A note on this clone: The junction departs from germline at one end; a sequencing error may be responsible. V usage is TRBV6-6 and J usage is TRBJ2-7; D ambiguous. CDR3 length: 13 amino acids. Germline V gene lookup returns CDR1 MNHNY and CDR2 SVGAGI (reference sequence). CDR3 sequence reads: CASSYGLPYGQYF. CDR3 DNA: TGTGCCAGCAGTTATGGGCTGCCCTACGGGCAGTACTTC.

This clone was seen just once. This rearrangement joins TRBV7-2 to TRBJ1-2; weak D call: TRBD1 (5 bases). Germline V gives CDR1 SGHTA, CDR2 FQGNSA. The CDR3 covers 14 residues. Trimming removed 1 base at V and 7 bases at J, with 13 bases between. CDR3 residues: CASSLEQGLSGYTF. Written as DNA, the CDR3 is TGTGCCAGCAGCTTAGAGCAGGGTCTATCTGGCTACACCTTC.

This chain joins TRBV7-2 and TRBJ1-1; TRBD1 matches 9 bases. CDR3 length: 15 amino acids. Germline CDR1 and CDR2: SGHTA and FQGNSA. J lost 5 bases, V lost 7 bases, and 11 bases had no gene match. The CDR3 sequence: CASTPGQGIRTEAFF. The CDR3 DNA follows: TGTGCCAGCACCCCCGGACAGGGGATTCGGACTGAAGCTTTCTTT.

This chain joins TRBV5-4 and TRBJ2-2; D gene uncertain. This CDR3 spans 15 amino acids. Deletions cut 6 bases from V and 5 bases from J, with 17 bases between. CDR1 is SGHNT, CDR2 YYREEE, per germline (reference sequence). As DNA, the CDR3 is TGTGCCAGCAACGCCGACGCAGCAGCGACCGGGGAGCTGTTTTTT. The encoded protein is CASNADAAATGELFF.

This chain uses TRBV27 with TRBJ1-1; D unclear. In germline, CDR1 is MNHEY, CDR2 SMNVEV (reference sequence). Trimming pared 2 bases from V and 1 base from J, leaving 11 bases between. The CDR3 covers 15 residues. CDR3 sequence: CASSLTGDTNTEAFF. The CDR3 DNA follows: TGTGCCAGCAGTTTAACCGGAGATACGAACACTGAAGCTTTCTTT.

The J gene is TRBJ1-6, the V gene TRBV9; 9 bases agree with TRBD1. This CDR3 has 15 residues. The V gene's germline CDR1 is SGDLS and CDR2 YYNGEE. V gave up 7 bases and J gave up 5 bases; unmatched junction bases: 7. The CDR3 spells CASSQTGGDNSPLHF. The CDR3 DNA reads TGTGCCAGCTCCCAAACAGGGGGCGATAATTCACCCCTCCACTTT. The variable domain in full, with the rest retrieved from reference TRBV9 and TRBJ1-6, is DSGVTQTPKHLITATGQRVTLRCSPRSGDLSVYWYQQSLDQGLQFLIQYYNGEERAKGNILERFSAQQFPDLHSELNLSSLELGDSALYFCASSQTGGDNSPLHFGNGTRLTVT.

This chain joins TRBV10-3 and TRBJ2-7; 11 bases line up with TRBD2. V gave up 1 base and J gave up 0 bases; unmatched junction bases: 8. Germline CDR1 reads ENHRY; CDR2 reads SYGVKD. This CDR3 has 18 residues. The CDR3 DNA reads TGTGCCATCAGTGAGTTCCCTAGCGGGGGGTCTAGCTCCTACGAGCAGTACTTC. Its protein product is CAISEFPSGGSSSYEQYF.

The chain recombines TRBV28 with TRBJ2-2; 8 bases map to TRBD1. Germline V CDR1 and CDR2: MDHEN, SYDVKM. V was pared by 7 bases and J by 5 bases, with 9 bases of the junction left unmatched. The CDR3 is made up of 15 amino acids. The CDR3 is CASNLLTGETGELFF. CDR3 DNA: TGTGCCAGCAACTTACTGACAGGGGAAACCGGGGAGCTGTTTTTT.

The chain is built from TRBV4-3 and TRBJ1-1; perhaps TRBD1 as D (6 bases). V gave up 1 base and J gave up 0 bases, with 15 bases separating them. The germline V gene encodes CDR1 LGHNA and CDR2 YSLEER. The CDR3 loop spans 17 amino acids. As DNA, the CDR3 is TGCGCCAGCAGCCAAGGTTTCGGGGGGCCCTTGAACACTGAAGCTTTCTTT. Residues: CASSQGFGGPLNTEAFF.

The chain combines TRBV23-1 with TRBJ2-1, with TRBD1 matching 9 bases. TRBV23-1 is recorded as an ORF, its role being uncertain. The CDR3 is 19 amino acids. The trim removed 3 bases at V and 4 bases at J, leaving 16 bases unmatched. The chain's CDR3 is CASSHCSNLQGAFYNEQFF. CDR3 coding DNA: TGCGCCAGCAGTCATTGCTCGAACTTACAGGGGGCGTTTTACAATGAGCAGTTCTTC.

The genes are TRBV5-4 and TRBJ2-7; 12 bases fit TRBD2. The V and J ends lost 0 bases and 6 bases, in that order; junction bases with no gene match: 7. CDR3 length: 16 residues. The germline CDR1 and CDR2 sequences are SGHNT and YYREEE (reference sequence). The CDR3 loop reads CASSLAGGLAGLEQYF. The CDR3 bases are TGTGCCAGCAGCTTGGCCGGAGGACTAGCGGGACTCGAGCAGTACTTC.

The J gene is TRBJ1-2, the V gene TRBV6-2 or TRBV6-3; 10 bases align to TRBD1. The CDR3 length is 16 residues. CDR1 is MNHEY, CDR2 SVGEGT, per germline. Unmatched junction bases numbered 5, after V lost 2 bases and J lost 2 bases. The CDR3 here is CASSYDETGGNYGYTF. The CDR3 nucleotides are TGTGCCAGCAGTTACGACGAGACAGGGGGCAACTATGGCTACACCTTC.

The chain has TRBV30 and TRBJ1-5; 9 bases are shared with TRBD1. Losses at the gene ends were 5 bases for V and 4 bases for J; bases not matched to a gene: 6. This CDR3 region has 14 residues. CDR1 is GTSNPN and CDR2 is SVGIG in the germline V gene (reference sequence). The CDR3 here is CAWAGQGKNQPQHF. The CDR3 DNA reads TGTGCCTGGGCGGGACAGGGCAAAAATCAGCCCCAGCATTTT.

The chain is built from TRBV19 and TRBJ1-2; 7 nucleotides align to TRBD1. From germline, CDR1 is LNHDA and CDR2 SQIVND (reference sequence). J lost 3 bases, V lost 2 bases, and 6 bases had no gene match. The CDR3 covers 15 residues. CDR3 sequence: CASSISGGGYYGYTF. The CDR3 DNA reads as TGTGCCAGTAGTATATCAGGGGGTGGTTACTATGGCTACACCTTC. Supplemented by reference TRBV19 and TRBJ1-2, the full variable domain reads DGGITQSPKYLFRKEGQNVTLSCEQNLNHDAMYWYRQDPGQGLRLIYYSQIVNDFQKGDIAEGYSVSREKKESFPLTVTSAQKNPTAFYLCASSISGGGYYGYTFGSGTRLTVV.

The J gene is TRBJ2-7, the V gene TRBV19; 7 nucleotides agree with TRBD1. V trimming: 7 bases; J trimming: 4 bases; junction bases outside the gene matches: 10. The CDR3 is made up of 14 amino acids. Germline V lookup: CDR1 LNHDA, CDR2 SQIVND (reference sequence). CDR3: CASTVGQGDYEQYF. Written as DNA, the CDR3 is TGTGCCAGTACTGTGGGGCAGGGGGATTACGAGCAGTACTTC.

Only a few counts were recorded for this clone. The chain uses TRBV5-1 and TRBJ2-1, with D unclear. V lost 4 bases and J 3 bases, leaving 5 bases between the germline ends. CDR1 and CDR2 from the germline V gene are SGHRS and YFSETQ. This CDR3 contains 12 residues. For the CDR3, the DNA is TGCGCCAGCAGCACTGACTACAATGAGCAGTTCTTC. Its translation is CASSTDYNEQFF.

For the CDR3, the DNA is TGTGCTAGTGGTCACCTAGGGAACACTGAAGCTTTCTTT. This translates into CASGHLGNTEAFF. The genes are TRBV12-5 and TRBJ1-1; D is uncertain. This CDR3 is built from 13 residues. CDR1 LGHNT and CDR2 FRNRAP come from the germline V gene. Trimming shortened V by 5 bases and J by 1 base, and 8 bases separated the two germline ends.

The J gene is TRBJ1-5, the V gene TRBV28; no reliable D call. Germline V lookup: CDR1 MDHEN, CDR2 SYDVKM. The CDR3 spans 16 residues. The V end lost 5 bases, the J end lost 2 bases, and 16 bases lay between the germline ends. The CDR3 DNA is TGTGCCAGCAGTCGCAGCGCCATGGTGGGCAATCAGCCCCAGCATTTT. It yields the protein CASSRSAMVGNQPQHF.

This clone showed up just a few times. V gene TRBV7-2 combines with J gene TRBJ2-6, with 8 bases that match TRBD1. The length of the CDR3 is 16 residues. Germline lookup yields CDR1 SGHTA and CDR2 FQGNSA. J was trimmed by 0 bases and V by 8 bases; bases with no gene match: 6. As DNA, the CDR3 is TGTGCCAGCGGTGGACAGGGTTTCTCTGGGGCCAACGTCCTGACTTTC. It codes for CASGGQGFSGANVLTF.

This clone was found once. The chain carries TRBV6-5 and TRBJ1-2; TRBD1 matches at 9 bases. The CDR3 extends over 14 amino acids. Trimming at V came to 7 bases and at J to 7 bases, leaving 10 bases not matched to a gene. CDR1 MNHEY and CDR2 SVGAGI come from the germline V gene. The CDR3 DNA reads TGTGCCAGCACGATTGGGACAGGGACTGGTGGCTACACCTTC. This encodes CASTIGTGTGGYTF.